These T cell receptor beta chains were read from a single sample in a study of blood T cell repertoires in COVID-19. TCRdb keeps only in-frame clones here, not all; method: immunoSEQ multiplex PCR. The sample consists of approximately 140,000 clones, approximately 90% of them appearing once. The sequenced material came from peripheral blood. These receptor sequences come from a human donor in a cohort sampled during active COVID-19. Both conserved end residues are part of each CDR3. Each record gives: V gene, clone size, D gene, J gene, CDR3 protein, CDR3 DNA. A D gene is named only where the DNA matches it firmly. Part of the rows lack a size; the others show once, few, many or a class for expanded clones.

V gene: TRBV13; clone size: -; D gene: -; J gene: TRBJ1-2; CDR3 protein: CASMGRRDYGYTF; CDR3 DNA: TGTGCCAGCATGGGCCGGAGGGACTATGGCTACACCTTC
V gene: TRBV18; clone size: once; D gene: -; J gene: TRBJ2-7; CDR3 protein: CASSPDGSGEQYF; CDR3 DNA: TGTGCCAGCTCACCAGACGGGAGTGGCGAGCAGTACTTC
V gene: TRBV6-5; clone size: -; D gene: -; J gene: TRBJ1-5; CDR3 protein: CASMEGDISNQPQHF; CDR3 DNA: TGTGCCAGCATGGAGGGAGACATCAGCAATCAGCCCCAGCATTTT
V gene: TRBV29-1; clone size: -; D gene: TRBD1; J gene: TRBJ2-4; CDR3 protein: CSVAGTGGGTNIQYF; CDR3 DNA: TGCAGCGTTGCCGGGACAGGGGGGGGTACAAACATTCAGTACTTC
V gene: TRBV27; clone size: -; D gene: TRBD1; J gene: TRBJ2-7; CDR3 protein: CASSSRQGVSYEQYF; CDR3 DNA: TGTGCCAGCAGTTCAAGACAGGGGGTCTCCTACGAGCAGTACTTC
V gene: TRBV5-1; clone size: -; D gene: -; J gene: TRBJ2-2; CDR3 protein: CASSLASGAGELFF; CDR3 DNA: TGCGCCAGCAGCTTGGCCTCAGGGGCGGGGGAGCTGTTTTTT
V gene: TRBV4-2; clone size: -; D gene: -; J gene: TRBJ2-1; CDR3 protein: CASSQVGLPYNEQFF; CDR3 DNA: TGTGCCAGCAGCCAAGTGGGACTTCCTTACAATGAGCAGTTCTTC
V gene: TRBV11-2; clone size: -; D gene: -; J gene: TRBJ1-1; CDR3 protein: CASSLRSTVLNTEAFF; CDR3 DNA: TGTGCCAGCAGCCTCCGATCGACAGTGCTGAACACTGAAGCTTTCTTT
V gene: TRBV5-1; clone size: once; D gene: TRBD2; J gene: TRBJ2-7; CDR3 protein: CASSPAGRYEQYF; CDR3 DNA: TGCGCCAGCAGCCCAGCCGGGAGGTACGAGCAGTACTTC
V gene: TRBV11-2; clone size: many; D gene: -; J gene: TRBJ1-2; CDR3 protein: CASSSKQGNGYTF; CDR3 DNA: TGTGCCAGCAGCTCAAAACAGGGAAATGGCTACACCTTC
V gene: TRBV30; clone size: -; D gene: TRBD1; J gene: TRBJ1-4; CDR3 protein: CAWKQGSATNEKLFF; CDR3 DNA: TGTGCCTGGAAACAGGGGAGCGCAACTAATGAAAAACTGTTTTTT
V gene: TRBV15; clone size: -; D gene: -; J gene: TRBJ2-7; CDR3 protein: CATSRAVNFYEQYF; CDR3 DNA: TGTGCCACCAGCAGAGCGGTCAATTTCTACGAGCAGTACTTC
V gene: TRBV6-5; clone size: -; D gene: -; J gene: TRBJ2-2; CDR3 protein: CASSRGIYTGELFF; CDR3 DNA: TGTGCCAGCAGCCGGGGGATTTACACCGGGGAGCTGTTTTTT